The T cell receptor beta chain described here comes from a study of tumor-infiltrating lymphocytes in primary liver carcinoma. Total RNA (roughly 530 ng) served as template for TCR beta cDNA synthesis primed by a constant-region primer. Generation of the TCR beta libraries relied on three nested multiplex PCR rounds using slightly modified ARM-PCR. The opening two PCR rounds, about 11 cycles each, paired TRBV1-TRBV30 forward primers with a C-beta reverse primer. TCRdb reanalysed the multiplex PCR reads using MiXCR and keeps one entry per CDR3 protein. In the table there are roughly 190,000 distinct CDR3 sequences, around 81% of which are singletons. Both RNA and DNA were isolated together from about 21-30 mg of bulk tissue that had not been sorted. Over 85% of the cells were viable tumor cells in every tumor sample. A few counts support this clonotype. The antigen is unknown. Germline V gives CDR1 SGDLS, CDR2 YYNGEE. The CDR3 totals 13 residues. Trimming shortened V by 0 bases and J by 9 bases, and 10 bases separated the two germline ends.

Study-wide results and caveats: Compared with tumor region pairs, tumor-adjacent and tumor-blood pairs overlapped less. Present in all five tumor regions were only about 7.5-25% of the top clones. The difference in top-250-clone fraction between tumors and blood was significant, favoring tumors (p = 0.039).

V and J are TRBV9 and TRBJ1-5; D is unresolved. The sequence derives from a man aged 35-49 years with primary liver carcinoma and hepatitis B virus infection. The sample was tumor tissue from primary liver carcinoma. The CDR3 spells CASSVGVLPPQHF. CDR3 DNA sequence: TGTGCCAGCAGCGTAGGTGTGTTGCCGCCCCAGCATTTT.